This TCR beta chain was identified in a study of blood T cell repertoires in COVID-19. Original data processing: It was from reference gene primer amplification that nucleated cell counts were estimated. Repertoires were generated with immunoSEQ multiplex PCR, while TCRdb's copy carries only in-frame clones and drops some. For V, J and clone size, that table is used; D and trimming come from the DNA. The sample yields about 88,000 clones, about 85% seen once. The CDR3 has 15 residues. Trimming at V came to 6 bases and at J to 3 bases, leaving 7 bases not matched to a gene. Germline assignment: CDR1 SGHNT and CDR2 YENEEA.

This chain connects TRBV11-3 to TRBJ2-7; 11 bases line up with TRBD2. The receptor was isolated from a male donor with acute or convalescent COVID-19. Sequenced: peripheral blood. DNA for the CDR3: TGTGCCAGCAGTTTGACTAGCGGGGATTTCTACGAGCAGTACTTC. Encoded protein: CASSLTSGDFYEQYF.